This T cell receptor beta chain was captured by sequencing in a study of post-analysis software for immune sequencing data. Findings of the study overall: For normalized Chao1 diversity, multiple sclerosis patients scored significantly lower than controls did. Compared with controls, patients had more of 4 or 5 TRBV segments, including TRBV5-6, TRBV5-1 and TRBV20-1.

Concerning this clonotype itself: The target antigen is unknown.

cDNA libraries of TCR beta carried unique molecular identifiers. Once roughly 0.9 to 10 million T cells were used, roughly 0.5 million cDNA molecules resulted. Using its own MiXCR run on the PCR reads, TCRdb lists one record per CDR3 protein. The table includes 700,000 to 900,000 distinct CDR3 sequences, around 45% detected once. This CDR3 region has 15 residues. V shed 4 bases and J 3 bases; nucleotides not matched to a gene: 11. Germline V gives CDR1 DFQATT, CDR2 SNEGSKA (reference sequence). The TCR sequence derives from a girl aged 5-17 years with multiple sclerosis. V usage is TRBV20-1 and J usage is TRBJ2-7, with 8 bases fitting TRBD1. The sequenced material came from blood. As DNA, the CDR3 is TGCAGTGCTAAGGGGGCAGGGGGCGAGGTCTACGAGCAGTACTTC. Translation gives CSAKGAGGEVYEQYF.